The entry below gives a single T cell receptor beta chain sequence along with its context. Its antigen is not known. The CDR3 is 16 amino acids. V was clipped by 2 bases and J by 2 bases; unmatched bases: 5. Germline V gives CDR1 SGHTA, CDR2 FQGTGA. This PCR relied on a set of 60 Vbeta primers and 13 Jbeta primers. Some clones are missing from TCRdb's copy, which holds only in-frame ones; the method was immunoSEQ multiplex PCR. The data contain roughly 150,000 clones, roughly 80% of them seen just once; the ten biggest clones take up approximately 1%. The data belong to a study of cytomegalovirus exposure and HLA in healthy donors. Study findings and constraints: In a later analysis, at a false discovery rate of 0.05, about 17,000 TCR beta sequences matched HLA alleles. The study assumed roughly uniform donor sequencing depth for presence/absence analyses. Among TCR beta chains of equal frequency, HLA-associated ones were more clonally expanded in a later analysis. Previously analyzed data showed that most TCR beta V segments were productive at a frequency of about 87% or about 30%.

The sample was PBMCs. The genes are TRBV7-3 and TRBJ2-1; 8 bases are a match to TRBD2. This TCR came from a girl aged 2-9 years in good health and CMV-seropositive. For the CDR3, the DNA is TGTGCCAGCAGCTTACCCGGGAGGGTAGCCTACAATGAGCAGTTCTTC. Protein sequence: CASSLPGRVAYNEQFF.